The 13 T cell receptor beta chains below were found in one sample sequenced in a study of T cell responses to AZD1222 COVID-19 vaccine. Produced via immunoSEQ multiplex PCR; TCRdb's table is partial and in-frame only. The data contain about 170,000 clones, about 89% of them seen just once; the ten biggest clones take up 1.5% to 2%. This sample comprised peripheral blood, obtained on day 0 of AZD1222 vaccination. Source of these receptors: an adult in good health.

Details on this clone: At one end the junction does not follow the germline gene, possibly because of a read error. This chain joins TRBV7-7 and TRBJ2-1; 7 bases fit TRBD1. The CDR3 runs to 14 residues. Germline CDR1 reads SSHAT; CDR2 reads FNYEAQ (reference sequence). This CDR3 is CASSRDSSYNEQFF. The DNA of the CDR3 is TGTGCTAGCAGCAGGGACAGTTCCTACAATGAGCAGTTCTTC.

J is TRBJ1-6 and V is TRBV18; possible D gene TRBD1, 5 bases. This CDR3 comprises 16 residues. Germline-derived CDR1 and CDR2 are KGHSH and LQKENI. V was pared by 3 bases and J by 7 bases, with 16 bases between. This CDR3 is CASSPSGLAVNSPLHF. CDR3 DNA sequence: TGTGCCAGCTCACCTTCGGGACTAGCGGTGAATTCACCCCTCCACTTT.

This chain connects TRBV15 to TRBJ1-4, with no clear D. Germline V gives CDR1 LNHNV, CDR2 YYDKDF (reference sequence). The CDR3 is 12 amino acids. V lost 3 bases and J lost 8, with 7 bases in between. As DNA, the CDR3 is TGTGCCACCAGCAGGATAGGGGAAAAACTGTTTTTT. Protein sequence: CATSRIGEKLFF.

This chain uses TRBV6-4 with TRBJ2-1; D is perhaps TRBD2 (6 bases). The CDR3 length is 14 residues. V shed 8 bases and J shed 1 base, with 12 bases lying between them. Germline CDR1 reads MRHNA; CDR2 reads SNTAGT. Written as DNA, the CDR3 is TGTGCCAGCTCCCCGGAGGGGTCCTACAATGAGCAGTTCTTC. It encodes CASSPEGSYNEQFF.

This chain connects TRBV29-1 to TRBJ2-1; TRBD2 agrees at 7 bases. The CDR3 loop spans 12 amino acids. After removal of 7 bases from V and 1 base from J, the junction contained 1 base not matched to a gene. Germline CDR1 is SQVTM and CDR2 is ANQGSEA. CDR3 bases: TGCAGCGGGGAGGGGTCCTACAATGAGCAGTTCTTC. Translated, it gives CSGEGSYNEQFF.

V is TRBV11-3 and J is TRBJ2-1; 7 bases fit TRBD2. The V segment lost 3 bases and the J segment 0 bases; nucleotides outside the gene matches: 2. Germline CDR1 is SGHNT and CDR2 is YENEEA. CDR3 length equals 15 residues. The CDR3: CASSFGRSSYNEQFF. In DNA form, the CDR3 reads TGTGCCAGCAGCTTCGGGAGGAGCTCCTACAATGAGCAGTTCTTC.

This sequence joins TRBV6-2 or TRBV6-3 and TRBJ2-7; D is possibly TRBD1 or TRBD2 (6 bases each). The germline V gene encodes CDR1 MNHEY and CDR2 SVGEGT. V dropped 5 bases and J dropped 2 bases, with 13 bases sitting between them. CDR3 length: 14 residues. CDR3: CASSGGGTTYEQYF. The CDR3 DNA follows: TGTGCCAGCAGTGGGGGCGGGACGACCTACGAGCAGTACTTC.

This chain joins TRBV7-2 and TRBJ2-3, with 10 bases matching TRBD2. The CDR3 has 17 residues. The V and J ends lost 3 bases and 4 bases, in that order; junction bases with no gene match: 10. Germline CDR1 SGHTA, CDR2 FQGNSA. This chain's CDR3 is CASSLTGAGGLADTQYF. CDR3 in DNA: TGTGCCAGCAGCTTGACGGGAGCGGGGGGGCTCGCAGATACGCAGTATTTT.

This rearrangement joins TRBV28 to TRBJ1-6; TRBD1 aligns across 7 bases. This CDR3 has 14 amino acids. The germline CDR1 and CDR2 sequences are MDHEN and SYDVKM. V lost 5 bases, J lost 7 bases, and 5 bases stayed unmatched. CDR3 region: CASSPQGKNSPLHF. CDR3 bases: TGTGCCAGCAGTCCACAGGGGAAAAATTCACCCCTCCACTTT.

The rearrangement uses TRBV6-5 and TRBJ2-5; tentatively, D is TRBD1 or TRBD2 (5 bases each). The V gene's germline CDR1 is MNHEY and CDR2 SVGAGI. This CDR3 has 14 amino acids. Trimming shortened V by 0 bases and J by 5 bases, and 10 bases separated the two germline ends. CDR3 DNA: TGTGCCAGCAGTTACTCGCCGGGGCTGGAGACCCAGTACTTC. This translates into CASSYSPGLETQYF.

This sequence joins TRBV10-3 and TRBJ1-6; a possible D gene is TRBD1 (5 bases). Trimming shortened V by 2 bases and J by 7 bases, and 12 bases separated the two germline ends. The CDR3 is 15 amino acids. Germline values: CDR1 ENHRY, CDR2 SYGVKD. CDR3 in amino acids: CAISETGSPNSPLHF. The DNA for the CDR3 is TGTGCCATCAGTGAGACAGGTTCCCCAAATTCACCCCTCCACTTT.

This clone appeared a few times. The identical CDR3 is also encoded by other nucleotide sequences in the sample. This rearrangement joins TRBV5-5 to TRBJ1-1; D gene unclear. The V end was cut by 2 bases, the J end by 2 bases, with 7 bases between. The germline V gene has CDR1 SGHKS and CDR2 YYEKEE (reference sequence). The CDR3 runs to 13 residues. The CDR3 loop is CASSLGLNTEAFF. The CDR3 nucleotides read TGTGCCAGCAGCTTAGGCTTAAACACTGAAGCTTTCTTT.

This clone was counted once. CDR3 region: CASSLDRAVTEAFF. The CDR3 DNA is TGTGCCAGCAGCCTGGACAGGGCGGTCACTGAAGCTTTCTTT. This chain connects TRBV7-9 to TRBJ1-1; 8 bases map to TRBD1. The V gene end was trimmed by 5 bases and the J gene end by 4 bases; junction bases not matched to a gene: 6. The CDR3 length is 14 residues. The germline V gene has CDR1 SEHNR and CDR2 FQNEAQ (reference sequence).